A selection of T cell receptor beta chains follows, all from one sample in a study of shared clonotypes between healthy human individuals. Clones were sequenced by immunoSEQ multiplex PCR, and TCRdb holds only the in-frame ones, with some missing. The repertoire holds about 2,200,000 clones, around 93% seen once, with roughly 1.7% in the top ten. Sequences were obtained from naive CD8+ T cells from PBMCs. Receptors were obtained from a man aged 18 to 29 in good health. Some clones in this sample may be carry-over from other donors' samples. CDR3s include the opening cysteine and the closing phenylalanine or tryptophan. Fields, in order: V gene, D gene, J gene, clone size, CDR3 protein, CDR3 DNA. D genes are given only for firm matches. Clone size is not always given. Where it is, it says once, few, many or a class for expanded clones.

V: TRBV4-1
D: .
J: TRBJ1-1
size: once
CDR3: CASSQDINPNTEAFF
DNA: TGCGCCAGCAGCCAAGATATCAATCCGAACACTGAAGCTTTCTTT

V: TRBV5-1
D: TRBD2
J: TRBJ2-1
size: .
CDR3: CASTMTLLAGPADEQFF
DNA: TGCGCCAGCACCATGACGTTACTAGCGGGCCCTGCTGATGAGCAGTTCTTC

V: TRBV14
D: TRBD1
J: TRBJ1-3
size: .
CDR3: CASSQEGQRNTIYF
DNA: TGTGCCAGCAGCCAAGAGGGACAGAGAAACACCATATATTTT

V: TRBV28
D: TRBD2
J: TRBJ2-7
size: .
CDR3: CASSLLETLAGGVEQYF
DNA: TGTGCCAGCAGTTTATTGGAGACCCTAGCGGGAGGGGTTGAGCAGTACTTC

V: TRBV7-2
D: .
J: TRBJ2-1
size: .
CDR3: CASSLIRGPYNEQFF
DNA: TGTGCCAGCAGCCTCATCAGGGGACCCTACAATGAGCAGTTCTTC

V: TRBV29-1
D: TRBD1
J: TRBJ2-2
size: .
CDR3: CSASGGQGAYTGELFF
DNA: TGCAGCGCCTCCGGGGGACAGGGGGCATATACCGGGGAGCTGTTTTTT

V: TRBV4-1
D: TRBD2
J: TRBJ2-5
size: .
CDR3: CASSQRDYIETQYF
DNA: TGCGCCAGCAGCCAGCGGGACTACATCGAGACCCAGTACTTC

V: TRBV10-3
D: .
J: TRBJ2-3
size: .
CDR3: CAISASTSLKGTDTQYF
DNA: TGTGCCATCAGTGCCTCTACATCCCTGAAAGGCACAGATACGCAGTATTTT

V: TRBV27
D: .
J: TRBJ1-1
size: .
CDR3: CASSLQSNGGMNTEAFF
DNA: TGTGCCAGCAGTCTTCAATCAAACGGGGGGATGAACACTGAAGCTTTCTTT

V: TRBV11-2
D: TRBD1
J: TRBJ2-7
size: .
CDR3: CASSSRDRTTYEQYF
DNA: TGTGCCAGCAGCTCCCGGGACAGAACAACCTACGAGCAGTACTTC

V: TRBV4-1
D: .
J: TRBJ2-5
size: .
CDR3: CASSRPGSPETQYF
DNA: TGCGCCAGCAGCCGCCCAGGGAGCCCAGAGACCCAGTACTTC

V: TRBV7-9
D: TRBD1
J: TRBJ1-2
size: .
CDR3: CASSLGGPGQNTYGYTF
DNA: TGTGCCAGCAGCTTAGGGGGACCGGGACAGAACACCTATGGCTACACCTTC

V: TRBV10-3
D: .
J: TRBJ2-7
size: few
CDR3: CALGTPLVGEQYF
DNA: TGTGCCCTTGGTACGCCCCTCGTGGGAGAGCAGTACTTC

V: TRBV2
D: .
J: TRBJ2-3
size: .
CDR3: CASSIKGADTQYF
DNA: TGTGCCAGCAGTATAAAGGGGGCAGATACGCAGTATTTT

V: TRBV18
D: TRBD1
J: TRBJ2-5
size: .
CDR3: CASSLPTGVVAFQETQYF
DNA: TGTGCCAGCTCCCTCCCGACAGGGGTGGTTGCCTTCCAAGAGACCCAGTACTTC

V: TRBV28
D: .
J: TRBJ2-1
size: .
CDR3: CASSPRGRAGHYNEQFF
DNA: TGTGCCAGCAGTCCACGCGGTCGTGCGGGACACTACAATGAGCAGTTCTTC

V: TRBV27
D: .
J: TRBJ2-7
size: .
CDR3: CASSLLPGNYEQYF
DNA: TGTGCCAGCAGTTTATTGCCAGGGAACTACGAGCAGTACTTC

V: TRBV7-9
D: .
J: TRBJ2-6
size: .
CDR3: CALRVPSGANVLTF
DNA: TGTGCCCTGCGGGTGCCCTCTGGGGCCAACGTCCTGACTTTC

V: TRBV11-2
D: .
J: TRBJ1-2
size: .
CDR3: CASSFEGVGCTF
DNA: TGTGCCAGCAGCTTTGAGGGCGTGGGCTGCACCTTC

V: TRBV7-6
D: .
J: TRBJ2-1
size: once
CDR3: CASSPTRSSYNEQFF
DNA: TGTGCCAGCAGCCCGACTAGGAGCTCCTACAATGAGCAGTTCTTC

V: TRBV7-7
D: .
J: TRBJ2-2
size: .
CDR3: CASSFGDAGELFF
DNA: TGTGCCAGCAGCTTCGGGGATGCCGGGGAGCTGTTTTTT

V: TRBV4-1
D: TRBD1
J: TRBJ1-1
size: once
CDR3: CASRKKITDRANTEAFF
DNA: TGCGCCAGCAGGAAAAAGATAACGGACAGGGCGAACACTGAAGCTTTCTTT

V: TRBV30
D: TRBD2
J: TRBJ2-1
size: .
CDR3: CAWTGGNEQFF
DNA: TGTGCCTGGACGGGAGGGAATGAGCAGTTCTTC

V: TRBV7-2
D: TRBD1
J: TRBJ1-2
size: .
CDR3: CASSYGTDYGYTF
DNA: TGTGCCAGCAGCTACGGGACAGACTATGGCTACACCTTC

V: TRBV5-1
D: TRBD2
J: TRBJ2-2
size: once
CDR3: CASSLNGLAGEDTGELFF
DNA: TGCGCCAGCAGCTTGAATGGACTAGCGGGAGAGGACACCGGGGAGCTGTTTTTT

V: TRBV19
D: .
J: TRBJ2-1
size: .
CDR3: CASSMGSVGLNEQFF
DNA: TGTGCCAGTAGTATGGGGAGCGTGGGGTTGAATGAGCAGTTCTTC

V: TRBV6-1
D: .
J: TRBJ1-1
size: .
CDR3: CASSEGRLLNTEAFF
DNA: TGTGCCAGCAGTGAGGGACGCCTCCTTAACACTGAAGCTTTCTTT

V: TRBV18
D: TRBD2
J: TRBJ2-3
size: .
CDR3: CASSPPGAGVGTDTQYF
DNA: TGTGCCAGCTCACCACCTGGCGCGGGAGTCGGCACAGATACGCAGTATTTT

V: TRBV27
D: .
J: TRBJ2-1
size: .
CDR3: CASSSNDDIYNEQFF
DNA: TGTGCCAGCAGTTCCAACGACGACATATACAATGAGCAGTTCTTC

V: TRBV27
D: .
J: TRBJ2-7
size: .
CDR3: CASSLKASLRSSYEQYF
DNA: TGTGCCAGCAGTTTAAAAGCGTCACTCAGAAGCTCCTACGAGCAGTACTTC

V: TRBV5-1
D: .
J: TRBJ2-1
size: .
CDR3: CASSFPGESGPYNEQFF
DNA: TGCGCCAGCAGCTTCCCAGGCGAAAGCGGGCCTTACAATGAGCAGTTCTTC

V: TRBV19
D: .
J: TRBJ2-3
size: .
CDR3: CASSSRATRSDTQYF
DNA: TGTGCCAGTAGTTCCCGCGCGACTAGATCGGATACGCAGTATTTT

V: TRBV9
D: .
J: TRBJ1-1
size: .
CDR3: CASSGNRAHPSAAFF
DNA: TGTGCCAGCAGCGGAAACAGGGCCCATCCTTCAGCAGCTTTCTTT

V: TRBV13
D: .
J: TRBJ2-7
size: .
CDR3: CASSAEGAYEQYF
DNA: TGTGCCAGCAGCGCCGAAGGGGCCTACGAGCAGTACTTC

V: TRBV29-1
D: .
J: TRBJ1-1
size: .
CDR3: CSSMNTEAFF
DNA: TGCAGCAGTATGAACACTGAAGCTTTCTTT

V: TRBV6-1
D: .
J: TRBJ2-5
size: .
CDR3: CASSEWPRGTQYF
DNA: TGTGCCAGCAGTGAATGGCCAAGGGGGACCCAGTACTTC

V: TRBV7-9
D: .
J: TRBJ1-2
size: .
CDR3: CASSLEGNYGYTF
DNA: TGTGCCAGCAGCTTAGAGGGGAACTATGGCTACACCTTC

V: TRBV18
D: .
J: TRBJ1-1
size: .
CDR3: CASPMGLHPNTEAFF
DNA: TGTGCCAGCCCGATGGGACTGCATCCGAACACTGAAGCTTTCTTT

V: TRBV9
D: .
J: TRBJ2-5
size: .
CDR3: CASSVGWTDQETQYF
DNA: TGTGCCAGCAGCGTAGGATGGACAGACCAAGAGACCCAGTACTTC

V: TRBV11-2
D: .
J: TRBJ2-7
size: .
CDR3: CASSLGPSLGEQYF
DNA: TGTGCCAGCAGCTTAGGACCCTCACTGGGAGAGCAGTACTTC

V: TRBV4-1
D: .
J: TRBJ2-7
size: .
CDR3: CASSQGRRNTYEQYF
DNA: TGCGCCAGCAGCCAAGGGAGGAGGAATACCTACGAGCAGTACTTC

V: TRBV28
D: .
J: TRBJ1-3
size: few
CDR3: CASRDSTSSGNTIYF
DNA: TGTGCCAGCAGGGACTCTACGAGCTCTGGAAACACCATATATTTT

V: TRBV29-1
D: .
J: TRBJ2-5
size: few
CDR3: CSVGTGNQETQYF
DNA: TGCAGCGTTGGTACAGGAAACCAAGAGACCCAGTACTTC

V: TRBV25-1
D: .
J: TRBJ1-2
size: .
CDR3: CASSEKEGWYYGYTF
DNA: TGTGCCAGCAGTGAAAAAGAGGGTTGGTACTATGGCTACACCTTC

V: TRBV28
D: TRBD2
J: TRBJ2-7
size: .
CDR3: CASSFGASGTYEQYF
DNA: TGTGCCAGCAGTTTCGGGGCTAGCGGTACCTACGAGCAGTACTTC

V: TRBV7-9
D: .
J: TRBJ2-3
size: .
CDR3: CASSLVFSDTQYF
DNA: TGTGCCAGCAGCTTAGTATTCTCAGATACGCAGTATTTT

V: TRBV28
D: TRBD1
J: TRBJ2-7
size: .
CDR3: CASSPPDRLIYEQYF
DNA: TGTGCCAGCAGTCCCCCGGACAGGCTAATCTACGAGCAGTACTTC

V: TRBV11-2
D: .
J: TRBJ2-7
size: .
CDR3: CASNLGPGTHLSYEQYF
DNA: TGTGCCAGCAACTTGGGTCCCGGGACACACCTAAGCTACGAGCAGTACTTC

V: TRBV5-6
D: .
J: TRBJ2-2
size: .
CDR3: CASSPWGEKPTGELFF
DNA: TGTGCCAGCAGCCCTTGGGGCGAAAAACCGACCGGGGAGCTGTTTTTT

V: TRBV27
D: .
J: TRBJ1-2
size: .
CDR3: CASSPFSGTANYGYTF
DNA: TGTGCCAGCAGTCCCTTCTCCGGGACGGCCAATTATGGCTACACCTTC